These 30 T cell receptor beta chains were all obtained from the same sample, sequenced in a study of glioma-infiltrating T cells after dendritic cell vaccination. Some clones are missing from TCRdb's copy, which holds only in-frame ones; the method was immunoSEQ multiplex PCR. The sample has over 65,000 clones, approximately 81% seen once. Time point defined: after dendritic cell vaccination, including at tumor progression/relapse. The sample consisted of blood, taken after dendritic cell vaccination. These receptor sequences come from a human donor with glioblastoma.

This chain connects TRBV19 to TRBJ2-7, with no clear D. The germline CDR1 and CDR2 sequences are LNHDA and SQIVND (reference sequence). V gave up 0 bases and J gave up 12 bases, with 15 bases separating them. CDR3 length equals 13 residues. CDR3 protein: CASSIEVFSVRYF. The CDR3 coding sequence is TGTGCCAGTAGTATAGAGGTGTTCTCAGTTCGGTACTTC.

The chain has TRBV7-8 and TRBJ1-5; D uncertain. Germline lookup yields CDR1 SGHVS and CDR2 FQNEAQ. V lost 1 base and J lost 2, with 12 bases in between. The CDR3 is 16 residues long. The DNA for the CDR3 is TGTGCCAGCAGCTTAGTAGTTGGGCAGGGCAATCAGCCCCAGCATTTT. This translates into CASSLVVGQGNQPQHF.

This clone was detected only once. The rearrangement uses TRBV5-4 and TRBJ2-7; no definite D call. V dropped 4 bases and J dropped 5 bases, with 16 bases sitting between them. This CDR3 contains 14 residues. CDR1 and CDR2 (germline): SGHNT, YYREEE (reference sequence). For the CDR3, the DNA is TGTGCCAGCAGCGTGGACCCCGGGTTCGACGAGCAGTACTTC. The encoded protein is CASSVDPGFDEQYF.

The rearrangement links TRBV19 to TRBJ1-2; D ambiguous. The CDR3 totals 12 residues. V gave up 10 bases and J gave up 1 base, with 10 bases separating them. Germline V gene data show CDR1 as LNHDA and CDR2 as SQIVND (reference sequence). DNA for the CDR3: TGTGCCACGACCGGGGTTAACTATGGCTACACCTTC. Translation gives CATTGVNYGYTF.

J is TRBJ2-3 and V is TRBV7-3, with D tentatively TRBD1 (6 bases). Germline V CDR1 and CDR2: SGHTA, FQGTGA. Deletions cut 4 bases from V and 6 bases from J, with 11 bases between. The CDR3 loop spans 13 amino acids. CDR3 amino acids: CASSSPDRDTQYF. In nucleotides, the CDR3 is TGTGCCAGCAGCTCCCCCGACAGGGATACGCAGTATTTT.

This clone is a singleton in its sample. The genes are TRBV5-6 and TRBJ2-7; TRBD2 matches 11 bases. The trim removed 4 bases at V and 2 bases at J, leaving 5 bases unmatched. Germline loops: CDR1 SGHDT, CDR2 YYEEEE. CDR3 length: 15 amino acids. As DNA, the CDR3 is TGTGCCAGCAGCCCGGGACTAGCGGTGGCCTACGAGCAGTACTTC. Residues: CASSPGLAVAYEQYF.

The CDR3 nucleotides are TGTGCCAGCAGCCCGAGGAGCGGACTAGCGGGGGGATCTAGCACAGATACGCAGTATTTT. This translates into CASSPRSGLAGGSSTDTQYF. V usage is TRBV9 and J usage is TRBJ2-3, with TRBD2 matching 14 bases. V trimming: 4 bases; J trimming: 0 bases; junction bases outside the gene matches: 13. From germline, CDR1 is SGDLS and CDR2 YYNGEE. CDR3 length: 20 residues. Filled out from reference TRBV9 and TRBJ2-3, the complete variable domain reads DSGVTQTPKHLITATGQRVTLRCSPRSGDLSVYWYQQSLDQGLQFLIQYYNGEERAKGNILERFSAQQFPDLHSELNLSSLELGDSALYFCASSPRSGLAGGSSTDTQYFGPGTRLTVL.

This clone was found a few times. The J gene is TRBJ1-2, the V gene TRBV27; possible D gene TRBD1, 6 bases. V gave up 4 bases and J gave up 5 bases, with 17 bases separating them. Germline CDR1 reads MNHEY; CDR2 reads SMNVEV (reference sequence). CDR3 length: 15 residues. CDR3 protein: CASSSPEGGRYGYTF. Written as DNA, the CDR3 is TGTGCCAGCAGTTCGCCAGAGGGGGGGAGGTATGGCTACACCTTC.

V usage is TRBV27 and J usage is TRBJ2-1; D remains ambiguous. The CDR3 totals 11 residues. Deletions cut 2 bases from V and 9 bases from J, with 5 bases between. Germline CDR1 MNHEY, CDR2 SMNVEV (reference sequence). This CDR3 reads CASSLGVEQFF. DNA of the CDR3: TGTGCCAGCAGTTTAGGAGTTGAGCAGTTCTTC.

The chain joins TRBV6-1 to TRBJ1-4, with D possibly matching TRBD1 (6 bases). This CDR3 is 14 amino acids long. Germline V gives CDR1 MNHNS, CDR2 SASEGT. V lost 6 bases and J lost 5, with 13 bases in between. The CDR3 DNA reads TGTGCCAGCAGGGAGGGGGGGGGAAATGAAAAACTGTTTTTT. Translated, it gives CASREGGGNEKLFF.

The chain employs TRBV14 and TRBJ2-1; possible D gene TRBD1, 5 bases. Germline CDR1 is SGHDN and CDR2 is FVKESK. This CDR3 is built from 14 residues. Trimming removed 7 bases at V and 0 bases at J, with 10 bases between. The CDR3 is CASNDRGSYNEQFF. The CDR3 DNA sequence: TGTGCCAGCAACGACAGAGGCTCCTACAATGAGCAGTTCTTC.

This chain links TRBV9 with TRBJ1-2, with 10 bases aligning to TRBD1. V lost 3 bases to trimming and J lost 3 bases; unmatched junction nucleotides: 5. The CDR3 spans 15 residues. Germline values: CDR1 SGDLS, CDR2 YYNGEE. CDR3 nucleotide sequence: TGTGCCAGCAGCGGACAGGGGGCTTATCACTATGGCTACACCTTC. The encoded protein is CASSGQGAYHYGYTF.

The chain couples TRBV6-1 to TRBJ1-5, with TRBD1 matching 8 bases. Germline V gene sequence: CDR1 MNHNS, CDR2 SASEGT. The trim removed 5 bases at V and 4 bases at J, leaving 4 bases unmatched. The length of the CDR3 is 14 residues. The CDR3 is CASSPGQDNQPQHF. CDR3 DNA sequence: TGTGCCAGCAGTCCGGGACAGGATAATCAGCCCCAGCATTTT.

The V gene is TRBV7-6, the J gene TRBJ1-6; tentative D call: TRBD1 (6 bases). There are 17 residues in the CDR3. Germline CDR1 and CDR2: SGHVS and FNYEAQ. With 1 base removed from V and 11 bases from J, the gap between germline ends came to 21 bases. Written as DNA, the CDR3 is TGTGCCAGCAGCTTAGGCATCGTCGGCCAGGGGTTAGCACCCCTCCACTTT. It translates to CASSLGIVGQGLAPLHF.

The chain combines TRBV7-9 with TRBJ1-2; D gene unclear. CDR3 length: 15 residues. Germline CDR1 reads SEHNR; CDR2 reads FQNEAQ (reference sequence). V was cut by 1 base and J by 0 bases, with 9 bases left in between. In DNA, the CDR3 is TGTGCCAGCAGCTTAGACGAACATTCTAACTATGGCTACACCTTC. The encoded protein is CASSLDEHSNYGYTF.

The chain uses TRBV15 and TRBJ2-7; perhaps TRBD2 as D (5 bases). The CDR3 covers 13 residues. The V and J ends lost 4 bases and 4 bases respectively, with 11 bases between them. CDR1 and CDR2 from the germline V gene are LNHNV and YYDKDF (reference sequence). CDR3 protein: CATSIWTEYEQYF. The CDR3 bases are TGTGCCACCAGCATTTGGACTGAATACGAGCAGTACTTC.

V gene TRBV19 combines with J gene TRBJ2-2; 14 nucleotides line up with TRBD2. The germline gives CDR1 LNHDA, CDR2 SQIVND (reference sequence). V lost 0 bases to trimming and J lost 5 bases; unmatched junction nucleotides: 8. The CDR3 is made up of 19 amino acids. The CDR3 bases are TGTGCCAGTAGTATAGATCCCCCGGGACTAGCGGGGGAAACCGGGGAGCTGTTTTTT. Translation gives CASSIDPPGLAGETGELFF.

This clone appeared a few times. V usage is TRBV7-9 and J usage is TRBJ2-7; D gene ambiguous. Deletions cut 3 bases from V and 3 bases from J, with 6 bases between. The CDR3 runs 12 residues. In germline, CDR1 is SEHNR, CDR2 FQNEAQ (reference sequence). In DNA, the CDR3 is TGTGCCAGCAGCTTTGACAACTACGAGCAGTACTTC. This codes for CASSFDNYEQYF.

V usage is TRBV28 and J usage is TRBJ1-2; D call uncertain. Germline V gene sequence: CDR1 MDHEN, CDR2 SYDVKM. The CDR3 loop spans 13 amino acids. Trimming left V 5 bases short and J 8 bases short, with 15 bases between. CDR3 sequence: CASSLTSLGGYTF. CDR3 coding DNA: TGTGCCAGCAGTCTGACTAGCTTAGGCGGCTACACCTTC.

This clone was observed a handful of times. The chain joins TRBV28 to TRBJ1-2; TRBD1 matches 11 bases. Germline V CDR1 and CDR2: MDHEN, SYDVKM. V trimming: 7 bases; J trimming: 5 bases; junction bases outside the gene matches: 6. CDR3 length equals 14 residues. The DNA for the CDR3 is TGTGCCAGCACTCCAGGGACAGGGGGATATGGCTACACCTTC. The encoded protein is CASTPGTGGYGYTF.

CDR3 bases: TGCGCCAGCAACGGCAATTTCAAAAGGGGGCCTAGCACAGATACGCAGTATTTT. Its translation: CASNGNFKRGPSTDTQYF. The chain has TRBV23-1 and TRBJ2-3, with 7 bases aligning to TRBD1. TRBV23-1 is annotated as an ORF whose role is uncertain. The J segment lost 0 bases and the V segment lost 7 bases, leaving 16 bases of the junction unmatched. CDR3 length: 18 residues.

CDR3 DNA: TGCGCCAGCAGCTTTAAAGGGCTAGCGGGGGGACCAAACACCGGGGAGCTGTTTTTT. It encodes CASSFKGLAGGPNTGELFF. The chain recombines TRBV5-1 with TRBJ2-2; 11 nucleotides match TRBD2. This CDR3 contains 19 residues. V lost 2 bases, J lost 2 bases, and 11 bases stayed unmatched. The germline gives CDR1 SGHRS, CDR2 YFSETQ.

The V gene is TRBV11-2, the J gene TRBJ2-4, with 8 nucleotides matching TRBD2. The length of the CDR3 is 16 residues. Germline V CDR1 and CDR2: SGHAT, FQNNGV. J lost 0 bases, V lost 5 bases, and 6 bases had no gene match. CDR3 amino acids: CASSLRGALAKNIQYF. For the CDR3, the DNA is TGTGCCAGCAGCCTGCGGGGGGCCCTAGCCAAAAACATTCAGTACTTC.

The chain links TRBV20-1 to TRBJ1-1; 7 positions agree with TRBD1. V lost 7 bases, J lost 9 bases, and 5 bases stayed unmatched. The CDR3 covers 10 residues. In germline, CDR1 is DFQATT, CDR2 SNEGSKA (reference sequence). The CDR3 sequence is CSVEGAQAFF. The CDR3 coding sequence is TGCAGTGTGGAGGGGGCGCAAGCTTTCTTT.

V gene TRBV11-2 combines with J gene TRBJ1-1; perhaps TRBD1 as D (6 bases). The V gene lost 7 bases and the J gene lost 4 bases, with 10 bases spanning the gap. The CDR3 loop spans 12 amino acids. The germline CDR1 and CDR2 sequences are SGHAT and FQNNGV. CDR3 coding DNA: TGTGCCAGCACCCCAGGGGTCACTGAAGCTTTCTTT. It codes for CASTPGVTEAFF.

This clone appeared a single time. V gene TRBV7-2 combines with J gene TRBJ2-1; TRBD2 agrees at 15 bases. CDR3 size: 18 residues. Germline V gives CDR1 SGHTA, CDR2 FQGNSA. V lost 1 base and J lost 8; bases outside the gene matches: 9. This chain's CDR3 is CASSLVWGLAGGSDEQFF. In DNA form, the CDR3 reads TGTGCCAGCAGCTTAGTATGGGGACTAGCGGGGGGAAGTGATGAGCAGTTCTTC.

J is TRBJ2-2 and V is TRBV25-1; possibly TRBD1 for D (6 bases). Looked up from germline, CDR1 is MGHDK and CDR2 is SYGVNS. The ends were cut back, 1 base at V and 3 bases at J, with 12 bases in the middle. The CDR3 runs 16 residues. Here the CDR3 reads CASSELQGAYTGELFF. DNA for the CDR3: TGTGCCAGCAGTGAATTACAGGGTGCCTACACCGGGGAGCTGTTTTTT.

The chain joins TRBV28 to TRBJ2-7; the match to TRBD2 covers 8 bases. There are 16 residues in the CDR3. V trimming: 7 bases; J trimming: 0 bases; junction bases outside the gene matches: 11. Germline loops: CDR1 MDHEN, CDR2 SYDVKM. CDR3 in DNA: TGTGCCAGCATGGGCCTTTCGGGGGGGGCCTCCTACGAGCAGTACTTC. This codes for CASMGLSGGASYEQYF.

This clone was found a few times. The chain employs TRBV9 and TRBJ2-1; 12 positions match TRBD2. CDR1 and CDR2 (germline): SGDLS, YYNGEE. After removal of 4 bases from V and 1 base from J, the junction contained 6 bases not matched to a gene. The CDR3 has 17 residues. The CDR3 coding sequence is TGTGCCAGCAGCCCCCTAGCGGGAGGGCGGTCCTACAATGAGCAGTTCTTC. Its translation: CASSPLAGGRSYNEQFF.

The chain couples TRBV5-4 to TRBJ2-5; 14 bases are a match to TRBD2. J gave up 5 bases and V 4 bases, and 7 bases lay outside the gene matches. Germline-derived CDR1 and CDR2 are SGHNT and YYREEE (reference sequence). This CDR3 region has 16 residues. CDR3 loop: CASSGGTSGRRETQYF. The DNA for the CDR3 is TGTGCCAGCAGCGGCGGGACTAGCGGGAGAAGGGAGACCCAGTACTTC.